These 14 T cell receptor beta chains were sequenced from one sample in a study of T-cell reconstitution after alpha-beta-depleted transplantation in children. Preparation of the TCRbeta library was carried out with unique molecular identifiers. MiXCR was run by TCRdb on the PCR reads, yielding one entry per CDR3 protein. The sample holds roughly 610,000 distinct CDR3 sequences, over 9.5% seen once. The sample here was PBMCs from the stem cell graft donor, taken from the stem cell graft. The receptors stem from a human donor who donated a stem cell graft to a child with acute myeloid leukemia.

This clonotype has a handful of counts. The chain employs TRBV5-1 and TRBJ1-1; D might be TRBD1 (5 bases). The CDR3 runs to 12 residues. Germline-derived CDR1 and CDR2 are SGHRS and YFSETQ. V dropped 0 bases and J dropped 14 bases, with 14 bases sitting between them. CDR3 nucleotides: TGCGCCAGCAGCTTGGATGGGGGGTCGGGGTTCTTT. Encoded protein: CASSLDGGSGFF.

Ten or more counts support this clonotype. This sequence joins TRBV2 and TRBJ2-7; D uncertain. The V end lost 3 bases, the J end lost 0 bases, and 6 bases lay between the germline ends. Germline V gives CDR1 SNHLY, CDR2 FYNNEI. The CDR3 has 13 amino acids. CDR3 in amino acids: CASSDGSSYEQYF. Here the CDR3 DNA reads TGTGCCAGCAGTGACGGCAGCTCCTACGAGCAGTACTTC.

This sequence joins TRBV3-1 and TRBJ2-7; TRBD2 agrees at 12 bases. The J segment lost 5 bases and the V segment lost 1 base, leaving 3 bases of the junction unmatched. This CDR3 has 15 residues. Germline CDR1 is LGHDT and CDR2 is YNNKEL (reference sequence). This CDR3 reads CASSQVGLAGNEQYF. For the CDR3, the DNA is TGTGCCAGCAGCCAAGTTGGACTAGCGGGAAACGAGCAGTACTTC.

This clonotype occurred a few times. V usage is TRBV11-2 and J usage is TRBJ2-1, with a tentative D call TRBD2 (6 bases). CDR1 is SGHAT, CDR2 FQNNGV, per germline. This CDR3 has 15 amino acids. Trimming left V 0 bases short and J 7 bases short, with 13 bases between. The CDR3 protein is CASSLDPGEWNEQFF. The CDR3 coding sequence is TGTGCCAGCAGCTTAGACCCGGGAGAATGGAATGAGCAGTTCTTC.

V gene TRBV12-3 or TRBV12-4 combines with J gene TRBJ1-5; D is undetermined. CDR3 length equals 15 residues. Trimming left V 3 bases short and J 4 bases short, with 13 bases between. The CDR3 loop is CASSFRGLSNQPQHF. In DNA form, the CDR3 reads TGTGCCAGCAGTTTCAGAGGGTTAAGTAATCAGCCCCAGCATTTT.

This clonotype was counted ten times or more. The chain joins TRBV28 to TRBJ2-5; 9 nucleotides agree with TRBD2. The CDR3 has 15 residues. Germline V lookup: CDR1 MDHEN, CDR2 SYDVKM. The J segment lost 2 bases and the V segment lost 3 bases, leaving 4 bases of the junction unmatched. The CDR3 coding sequence is TGTGCCAGCAGTTTGCGGGAGGGGAGGCAAGAGACCCAGTACTTC. This gives the protein CASSLREGRQETQYF.

This clonotype was seen ten or more times. The junction departs from germline at one end; a sequencing error may be responsible. The rearrangement joins TRBV3-1 to TRBJ2-7; D is unclear. The CDR3 has 12 amino acids. Germline CDR1 and CDR2: LGHDT and YNNKEL (reference sequence). CDR3 residues: CASSWGSSTLDF. CDR3 DNA sequence: TGTGCCAGCAGCTGGGGAAGTAGTACTCTCGACTTC.

This clonotype was seen at least ten times. The genes are TRBV9 and TRBJ2-1, with 10 bases that match TRBD2. The CDR3 totals 17 residues. With 0 bases clipped from V and 7 bases from J, the junction kept 10 bases outside the gene matches. Germline V gene data show CDR1 as SGDLS and CDR2 as YYNGEE. The CDR3 here is CASSVAWAGLAVNEQFF. The CDR3 DNA reads TGTGCCAGCAGCGTAGCTTGGGCCGGACTAGCGGTGAATGAGCAGTTCTTC.

This clonotype was counted only a few times. The chain combines TRBV28 with TRBJ2-5; D may be TRBD2 (6 bases). The length of the CDR3 is 15 residues. CDR1 MDHEN and CDR2 SYDVKM come from the germline V gene. Deletions cut 5 bases from V and 5 bases from J, with 18 bases between. The CDR3 coding sequence is TGTGCCAGCAGTCCCCGGGGCGGGATAGATGAGACCCAGTACTTC. Encoded protein: CASSPRGGIDETQYF.

This clonotype was picked up many times. The chain is built from TRBV6-1 and TRBJ1-2; tentatively, D is TRBD1 (5 bases). Trimming took 4 bases from V and 3 from J, leaving 21 bases between them. The CDR3 has 17 residues. The germline gives CDR1 MNHNS, CDR2 SASEGT. The CDR3 loop is CASSVGLGSLGDYGYTF. In DNA, the CDR3 is TGTGCCAGCAGTGTTGGGCTTGGTTCATTAGGGGACTATGGCTACACCTTC.

The chain links TRBV2 to TRBJ2-1; a weak D match, TRBD2 (6 bases). The CDR3 length is 14 residues. Deletions cut 8 bases from V and 5 bases from J, with 16 bases between. Per germline, CDR1 SNHLY and CDR2 FYNNEI. CDR3 nucleotide sequence: TGTGCCAGCCGTAAAGACGGGGGAAACAATGAGCAGTTCTTC. This encodes CASRKDGGNNEQFF.

The genes are TRBV20-1 and TRBJ2-7; either TRBD1 or TRBD2 may fit D (6 bases each). Germline V lookup: CDR1 DFQATT, CDR2 SNEGSKA (reference sequence). Deletions cut 5 bases from V and 6 bases from J, with 20 bases between. The CDR3 has 14 residues. CDR3 nucleotide sequence: TGCAGTGCTGACCCTATGGGGGGCTTAGGCGAGCAGTACTTC. This translates into CSADPMGGLGEQYF.

The chain has TRBV5-1 and TRBJ2-2; D tentatively fits TRBD1 or TRBD2 (5 bases each). The CDR3 loop spans 15 amino acids. Germline V gene data show CDR1 as SGHRS and CDR2 as YFSETQ. The germline V and J ends were trimmed by 6 bases and 0 bases, with 12 bases remaining between them. This chain's CDR3 is CASKLGTSNTGELFF. CDR3 DNA sequence: TGCGCCAGCAAATTGGGGACCTCGAACACCGGGGAGCTGTTTTTT.

Many counts were recorded for this clonotype. The chain employs TRBV4-2 and TRBJ2-2, with TRBD2 as a possible D gene (6 bases). Germline CDR1 is LGHNA and CDR2 is YNFKEQ. This CDR3 comprises 16 residues. The V end lost 4 bases, the J end lost 6 bases, and 18 bases lay between the germline ends. CDR3 nucleotide sequence: TGTGCCAGCAGCCGCCGGGCCGGGACTCCATCCGGGGAGCTGTTTTTT. As protein: CASSRRAGTPSGELFF.